The 21 T cell receptor beta chains listed next were all sequenced from one sample in a study of blood T cell repertoires in COVID-19. Here immunoSEQ multiplex PCR was the method, and the copy in TCRdb shows in-frame clones only, minus some. The sample yields about 350,000 clones, about nine tenths seen once. The sample consisted of peripheral blood. The receptors originated from an older woman with COVID-19, enrolled during active disease.

The J gene is TRBJ1-4, the V gene TRBV7-2; no firm D call. The CDR3 consists of 16 residues. Germline CDR1 and CDR2: SGHTA and FQGNSA. V dropped 3 bases and J dropped 0 bases, with 11 bases sitting between them. DNA for the CDR3: TGTGCCAGCAGCTTCCCGGGGAAGCCAACTAATGAAAAACTGTTTTTT. This sequence encodes CASSFPGKPTNEKLFF. Filled out from reference TRBV7-2 and TRBJ1-4, the complete variable domain reads GAGVSQSPSNKVTEKGKDVELRCDPISGHTALYWYRQSLGQGLEFLIYFQGNSAPDKSGLPSDRFSAERTGGSVSTLTIQRTQQEDSAVYLCASSFPGKPTNEKLFFGSGTQLSVL.

V usage is TRBV3-1 (or the pseudogene TRBV3-2) and J usage is TRBJ1-2; D may be TRBD1 (5 bases). From germline, CDR1 is LGHDT and CDR2 YNNKEL (reference sequence). The CDR3 runs 12 residues. Trimming shortened V by 1 base and J by 8 bases, and 8 bases separated the two germline ends. In DNA, the CDR3 is TGTGCCAGCAGCCAAGGGACAAGCGGCTACACCTTC. It translates to CASSQGTSGYTF.

This chain links TRBV19 with TRBJ1-1, with 9 nucleotides matching TRBD1. Germline CDR1 and CDR2: LNHDA and SQIVND (reference sequence). The length of the CDR3 is 16 residues. V lost 4 bases to trimming and J lost 1 base; unmatched junction nucleotides: 7. The CDR3 region has the DNA TGTGCCAGTAGTACCGGACAGGGGCGAACGAACACTGAAGCTTTCTTT. This encodes CASSTGQGRTNTEAFF.

The rearrangement joins TRBV7-9 to TRBJ2-7, with D tentatively TRBD2 (7 bases). This CDR3 spans 14 amino acids. Trimming shortened V by 1 base and J by 7 bases, and 14 bases separated the two germline ends. Germline CDR1 is SEHNR and CDR2 is FQNEAQ (reference sequence). The CDR3 sequence is CASSLEDRGGEQYF. In DNA, the CDR3 is TGTGCCAGCAGCTTAGAGGATAGGGGGGGTGAGCAGTACTTC.

CDR3 sequence: CASSLVVTGIRTEAFF. CDR3 nucleotide sequence: TGCGCCAGCAGCTTGGTCGTGACGGGGATCCGGACTGAAGCTTTCTTT. This chain connects TRBV5-1 to TRBJ1-1; D remains ambiguous. Germline loops: CDR1 SGHRS, CDR2 YFSETQ. V was clipped by 0 bases and J by 5 bases, with 17 bases between them. CDR3 length: 16 amino acids.

This clone came up once. The chain is built from TRBV16 and TRBJ2-3; tentatively, D is TRBD2 (6 bases). Germline CDR1 KGHSY, CDR2 FQNENV. This CDR3 contains 15 residues. Between the trimmed V and J ends, which lost 1 base and 3 bases, there was a span of 11 bases. CDR3 in amino acids: CASSQWFRGTDTQYF. The CDR3 DNA is TGTGCCAGCAGCCAATGGTTTCGGGGGACAGATACGCAGTATTTT.

The CDR3 bases are TGTGCCAGCAGTTACGCGGGGGGGCTCACTGAAGCTTTCTTT. Its translation is CASSYAGGLTEAFF. The chain is built from TRBV6-5 and TRBJ1-1; tentative D call: TRBD1 (6 bases). V was pared by 2 bases and J by 4 bases, with 11 bases between. CDR1 is MNHEY, CDR2 SVGAGI, per germline. The CDR3 consists of 14 residues.

The chain carries TRBV28 and TRBJ1-1; the match to TRBD1 covers 7 bases. V dropped 2 bases and J dropped 0; count of bases not matched to a gene: 3. The CDR3 extends over 15 amino acids. Germline assignment: CDR1 MDHEN and CDR2 SYDVKM. In DNA, the CDR3 is TGTGCCAGCAGTTTAACCGGGACAGTGAACACTGAAGCTTTCTTT. It encodes CASSLTGTVNTEAFF.

This chain joins TRBV3-1 (or the pseudogene TRBV3-2) and TRBJ2-5; D perhaps matches TRBD2 (6 bases). The CDR3 is 12 residues long. Germline V gives CDR1 LGHDT, CDR2 YNNKEL (reference sequence). V was cut by 0 bases and J by 10 bases, with 9 bases left in between. In DNA form, the CDR3 reads TGTGCCAGCAGCCAAGAATACGGGGGCCAGTACTTC. Translated: CASSQEYGGQYF.

V and J are TRBV5-1 and TRBJ2-1, with TRBD1 matching 8 bases. The CDR3 covers 15 residues. CDR1 and CDR2 (germline): SGHRS, YFSETQ. V lost 5 bases, J lost 8 bases, and 12 bases stayed unmatched. CDR3 loop: CASRVRGLDSDEQFF. The CDR3 DNA sequence: TGCGCCAGCAGGGTCAGGGGGCTAGATTCGGATGAGCAGTTCTTC.

The gene calls are TRBV4-1 and TRBJ2-7, with 7 bases that match TRBD1. CDR1 and CDR2 from the germline V gene are MGHRA and YSYEKL. J was trimmed by 6 bases and V by 4 bases; bases with no gene match: 6. The CDR3 has 13 residues. The CDR3 protein is CASSLWAGGEQYF. For the CDR3, the DNA is TGCGCCAGCAGCCTATGGGCAGGGGGCGAGCAGTACTTC.

V usage is TRBV28 and J usage is TRBJ2-1, with TRBD1 as a possible D gene (8 bases). From germline, CDR1 is MDHEN and CDR2 SYDVKM. V was trimmed by 4 bases and J by 3 bases, leaving 16 bases between them. The CDR3 has 16 residues. The CDR3 loop reads CASSSGGTGGYNEQFF. CDR3 coding DNA: TGTGCCAGCAGTTCGGGGGGTACAGGGGGCTACAATGAGCAGTTCTTC.

This sequence joins TRBV6-1 and TRBJ2-3; D remains unclear. CDR1 and CDR2 from the germline V gene are MNHNS and SASEGT. The V end was cut by 11 bases, the J end by 1 base, with 10 bases between. This CDR3 is 12 amino acids long. Written as DNA, the CDR3 is TGTGCCGCGCACCCGGGCACAGATACGCAGTATTTT. As protein: CAAHPGTDTQYF.

The chain links TRBV5-1 to TRBJ2-2; D is perhaps TRBD1 (5 bases). With 2 bases removed from V and 2 bases from J, the gap between germline ends came to 13 bases. Germline V gives CDR1 SGHRS, CDR2 YFSETQ. CDR3 size: 16 residues. The CDR3 loop reads CASSLQASSNTGELFF. The CDR3 DNA follows: TGCGCCAGCAGCTTACAGGCCAGCTCTAACACCGGGGAGCTGTTTTTT.

This chain uses TRBV18 with TRBJ2-1, with D possibly being TRBD1 (6 bases). With 5 bases removed from V and 5 bases from J, the gap between germline ends came to 19 bases. Germline V gene data show CDR1 as KGHSH and CDR2 as LQKENI. This CDR3 contains 16 residues. CDR3 DNA sequence: TGTGCCAGCTCAACTTACACAGGGTTCGGGGACAATGAGCAGTTCTTC. Amino acid sequence: CASSTYTGFGDNEQFF. Combining the CDR3 with reference TRBV18 and TRBJ2-1 gives the whole variable domain NAGVMQNPRHLVRRRGQEARLRCSPMKGHSHVYWYRQLPEEGLKFMVYLQKENIIDESGMPKERFSAEFPKEGPSILRIQQVVRGDSAAYFCASSTYTGFGDNEQFFGPGTRLTVL.

The rearrangement links TRBV10-2 to TRBJ1-1; D gene uncertain. V was shortened by 2 bases and J by 9 bases, with 10 bases between the two germline ends. The V gene's germline CDR1 is WSHSY and CDR2 SAAADI. The CDR3 has 12 amino acids. This CDR3 reads CASSELGRQAFF. As DNA, the CDR3 is TGCGCCAGCAGTGAGCTGGGCAGACAAGCTTTCTTT.

The J gene is TRBJ1-2, the V gene TRBV5-1, with 7 bases matching TRBD1. The trim removed 4 bases at V and 7 bases at J, leaving 10 bases unmatched. The CDR3 has 14 residues. Germline V lookup: CDR1 SGHRS, CDR2 YFSETQ. CDR3: CASSDATGTSGYTF. The CDR3 DNA follows: TGCGCCAGCAGCGACGCGACAGGGACTTCTGGCTACACCTTC.

The chain has TRBV14 and TRBJ2-7; possible D gene TRBD2, 5 bases. CDR1 and CDR2 from the germline V gene are SGHDN and FVKESK. This CDR3 is built from 15 residues. With 1 base removed from V and 2 bases from J, the gap between germline ends came to 12 bases. In nucleotides, the CDR3 is TGTGCCAGCAGCCAAGCGGGGAAGGGAACCTACGAGCAGTACTTC. Translating it yields CASSQAGKGTYEQYF.

V and J are TRBV6-5 and TRBJ1-5; TRBD1 matches at 11 bases. The CDR3 runs 16 residues. V lost 4 bases to trimming and J lost 4 bases; unmatched junction nucleotides: 6. Germline V gene data show CDR1 as MNHEY and CDR2 as SVGAGI. The CDR3 DNA sequence: TGTGCCAGCAGTTCCCGGACAGGGGGCGTGAATCAGCCCCAGCATTTT. Translating gives CASSSRTGGVNQPQHF.

The chain carries TRBV6-2 or TRBV6-3 and TRBJ1-1; perhaps TRBD1 as D (6 bases). The CDR3 is 14 residues long. The V end was cut by 3 bases, the J end by 1 base, with 9 bases between. Germline lookup yields CDR1 MNHEY and CDR2 SVGEGT. The DNA for the CDR3 is TGTGCCAGCAGTTATGCCAGGGGGAACACTGAAGCTTTCTTT. Amino acid sequence: CASSYARGNTEAFF.

J is TRBJ1-4 and V is TRBV28; TRBD1 matches 7 bases. The J segment lost 7 bases and the V segment lost 3 bases, leaving 5 bases of the junction unmatched. The CDR3 is made up of 14 amino acids. Germline V CDR1 and CDR2: MDHEN, SYDVKM. Here the CDR3 DNA reads TGTGCCAGCAGTTTGACAGGGATGGCTGAAAAACTGTTTTTT. The encoded protein is CASSLTGMAEKLFF.